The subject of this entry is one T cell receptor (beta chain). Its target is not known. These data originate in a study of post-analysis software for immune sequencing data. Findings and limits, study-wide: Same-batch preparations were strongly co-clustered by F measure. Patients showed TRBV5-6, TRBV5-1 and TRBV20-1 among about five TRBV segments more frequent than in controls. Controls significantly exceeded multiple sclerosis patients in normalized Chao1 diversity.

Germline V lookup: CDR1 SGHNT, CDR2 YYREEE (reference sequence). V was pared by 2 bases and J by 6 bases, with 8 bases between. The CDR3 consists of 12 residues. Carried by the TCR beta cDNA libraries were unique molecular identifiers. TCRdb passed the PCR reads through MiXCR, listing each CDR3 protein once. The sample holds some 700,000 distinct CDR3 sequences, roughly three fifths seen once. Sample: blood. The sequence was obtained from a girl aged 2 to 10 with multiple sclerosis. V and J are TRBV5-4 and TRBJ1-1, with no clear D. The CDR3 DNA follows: TGTGCCAGCAGCTTCTCTGGTTCTGAAGCTTTCTTT. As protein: CASSFSGSEAFF.